The entry that follows covers one T cell receptor beta chain sequence. Antigen unknown. The CDR3 totals 15 residues. The germline V gene has CDR1 SGHRS and CDR2 YFSETQ. Trimming removed 0 bases at V and 1 base at J, with 10 bases between. The sample comes from a study of type 1 regulatory T cells. About the study: This in vitro CD4 product, T-allo10, is enriched for Tr1 cells and alloantigen-specific.

TCRdb used MiXCR to reprocess the reads, holding one entry per CDR3 protein. The table has 55,000 to 65,000 distinct CDR3 sequences, 60% to 80% seen once. Study observations and caveats: Type 1 regulatory T cells had a more restricted TCR repertoire than non-type 1 regulatory T cells.

The sequenced sample was cultured non-Tr1 T cells, either the whole culture or a sorted T cell fraction (not recorded which). The receptor was isolated from a human donor in good health. This chain links TRBV5-1 with TRBJ2-5, with a weak D call TRBD1 (5 bases). The CDR3 spells CASSLGQGIQETQYF. Written as DNA, the CDR3 is TGCGCCAGCAGCTTGGGGCAGGGTATCCAAGAGACCCAGTACTTC.